This T cell receptor beta chain was recorded in a study of blood T cell repertoires in COVID-19 (dated by TCRdb to the early 2020s). Context from the whole study: Samples covering the acute and convalescent phases of COVID-19 were provided by collaborators in the United States, Italy and Spain. The repertoires were made available in a free public database intended to serve as a resource for research on the immune response to SARS-CoV-2. Where HLA class I and class II types were available, the types were taken from metadata supplied by the sample provider, not from assay-based typing. Subjects who had been exposed to COVID-19, were actively infected with it, or had recovered from it provided the deeply sampled blood TCRbeta repertoires that made up the dataset. The prospective study material was composed of cDNA or gDNA derived from T cells, B-cell-depleted T cells, or PBMCs. The samples were drawn from the first 160 participants of the ongoing ImmuneRACE study and from 1,254 subjects provided by 6 global collaborators. The sample metadata nearly always contained a de-identified subject ID, COVID-19 status, age in years and sex.

TCRbeta CDR3 regions were amplified from genomic DNA by means of the immunoSEQ Assay, a bias-controlled multiplex PCR. The published analysis was carried out like this. Within the assay, amplification of reference gene primers was used to estimate how many nucleated cells each sample contained. Sequence reads were collapsed and filtered to measure the absolute abundance of every unique TCRbeta CDR3 rearrangement. For each sample, productive Simpson clonality was calculated as the square root of Simpson's diversity index over productive rearrangements. In TCRdb, the immuneACCESS table is reduced to in-frame sequences with V and J assigned. These tables do not hold every clone; where another copy was compared, an unresolved V gene accounts for under half, and the others remain unexplained. V and J calls and clone size are as listed in that table; D and trimming were resolved from the DNA. Here the sample has under 250,000 clones; more than 75% occur a single time. The top ten clonotypes cover around 1.7% of the sample.

A second Seattle source provided samples from volunteer blood donors who had recovered from COVID-19. Collaborating institutions collected whole blood in K2EDTA tubes following their own protocols. For TCRbeta analysis, collaborators shipped samples as frozen whole blood, isolated PBMCs, or DNA extracted from either of those sample types. The germline V and J ends show losses of 4 bases and 2 bases respectively, and no gene match explains 13 bases of the junction. The CDR3 holds 18 amino acids from the cysteine to the phenylalanine. CDR3 DNA only is kept here, 54 bases in frame from base 1. CDR1 and CDR2, looked up from the germline V gene, are SGDLS and YYNGEE. Concerning this clone itself: No cognate antigen has been identified for it. Base quality data are lacking; no much larger clone is found one base away.

Beyond this particular receptor, the publication reports: Clinical and demographic metadata were provided uncurated, with the amount varying by source and participant.

The specimen sequenced was peripheral blood. The TCR comes from an older woman who had recovered from COVID-19. The chain couples TRBV9 to TRBJ2-2, with 8 bases matching TRBD1. The nucleotide sequence reads as follows: TGTGCCAGCAGCTCACGACCGCCGGGACAGGCTAACACCGGGGAGCTGTTTTTT. It encodes CASSSRPPGQANTGELFF.